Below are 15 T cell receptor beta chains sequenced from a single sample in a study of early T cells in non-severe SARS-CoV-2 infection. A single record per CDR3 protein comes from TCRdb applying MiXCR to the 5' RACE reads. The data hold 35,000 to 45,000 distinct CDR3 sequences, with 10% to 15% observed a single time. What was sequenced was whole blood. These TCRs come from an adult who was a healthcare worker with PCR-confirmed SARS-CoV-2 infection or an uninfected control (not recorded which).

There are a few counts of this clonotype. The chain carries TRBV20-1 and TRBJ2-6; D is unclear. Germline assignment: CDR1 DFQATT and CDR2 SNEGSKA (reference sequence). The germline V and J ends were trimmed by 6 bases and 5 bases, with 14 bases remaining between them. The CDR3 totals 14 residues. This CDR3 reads CSAENSRWANVLTF. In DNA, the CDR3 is TGCAGTGCCGAGAACTCGCGCTGGGCCAACGTCCTGACTTTC.

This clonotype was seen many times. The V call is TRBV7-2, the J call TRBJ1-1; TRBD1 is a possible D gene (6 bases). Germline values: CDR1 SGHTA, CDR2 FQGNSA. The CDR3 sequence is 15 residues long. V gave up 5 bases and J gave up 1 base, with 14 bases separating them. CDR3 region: CASSPATGQNTEAFF. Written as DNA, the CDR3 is TGTGCCAGCAGCCCAGCCACAGGGCAGAACACTGAAGCTTTCTTT.

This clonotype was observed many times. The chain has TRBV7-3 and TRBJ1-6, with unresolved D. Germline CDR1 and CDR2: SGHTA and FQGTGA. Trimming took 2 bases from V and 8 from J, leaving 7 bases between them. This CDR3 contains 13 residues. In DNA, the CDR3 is TGTGCCAGCAGCTTAGCCCAGGATTCACCCCTCCACTTT. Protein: CASSLAQDSPLHF.

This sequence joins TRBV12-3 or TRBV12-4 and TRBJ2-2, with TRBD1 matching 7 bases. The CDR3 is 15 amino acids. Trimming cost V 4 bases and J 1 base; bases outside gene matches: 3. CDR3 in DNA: TGTGCCAGCAGTTCGGGACAGATGAACACCGGGGAGCTGTTTTTT. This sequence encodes CASSSGQMNTGELFF.

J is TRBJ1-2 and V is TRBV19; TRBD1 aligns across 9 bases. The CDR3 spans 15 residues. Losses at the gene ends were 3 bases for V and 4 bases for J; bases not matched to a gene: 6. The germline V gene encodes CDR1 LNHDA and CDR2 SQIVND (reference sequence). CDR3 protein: CASSMGQGSGYGYTF. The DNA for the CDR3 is TGTGCCAGTAGTATGGGACAGGGTTCTGGCTATGGCTACACCTTC.

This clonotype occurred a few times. DNA of the CDR3: TGCAGTGCTAGAGGGGGGCAGCGACAGCCCCAGCATTTT. Its translation: CSARGGQRQPQHF. This sequence joins TRBV20-1 and TRBJ1-5, with D possibly matching TRBD1 (6 bases). Trimming removed 1 base from V and 7 bases from J, with 11 bases in between. This CDR3 region has 13 residues. Germline CDR1 DFQATT, CDR2 SNEGSKA (reference sequence).

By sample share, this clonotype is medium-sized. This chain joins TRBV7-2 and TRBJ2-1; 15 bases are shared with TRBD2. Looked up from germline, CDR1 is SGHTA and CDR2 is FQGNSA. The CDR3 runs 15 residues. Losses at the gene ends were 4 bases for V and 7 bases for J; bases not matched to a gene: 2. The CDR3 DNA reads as TGTGCCAGCAGCTCGGGACTAGCGGGAGGAAATGAGCAGTTCTTC. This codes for CASSSGLAGGNEQFF.

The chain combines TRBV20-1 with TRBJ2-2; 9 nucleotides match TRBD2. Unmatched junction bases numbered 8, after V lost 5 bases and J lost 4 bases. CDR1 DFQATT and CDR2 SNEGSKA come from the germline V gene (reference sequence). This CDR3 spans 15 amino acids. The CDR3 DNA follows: TGCAGTGCTGGACTAGCGAACCAACTCACCGGGGAGCTGTTTTTT. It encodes CSAGLANQLTGELFF.

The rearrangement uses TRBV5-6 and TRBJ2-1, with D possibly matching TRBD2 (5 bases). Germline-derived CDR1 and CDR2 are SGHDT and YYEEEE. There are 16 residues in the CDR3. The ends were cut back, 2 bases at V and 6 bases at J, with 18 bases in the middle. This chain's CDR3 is CASSLSSRLSLNEQFF. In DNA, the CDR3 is TGTGCCAGCAGCTTAAGTTCGCGACTAAGCCTCAATGAGCAGTTCTTC.

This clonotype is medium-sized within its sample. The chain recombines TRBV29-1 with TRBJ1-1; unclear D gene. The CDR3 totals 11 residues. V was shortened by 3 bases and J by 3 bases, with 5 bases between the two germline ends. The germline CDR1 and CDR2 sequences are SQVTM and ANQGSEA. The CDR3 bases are TGCAGCGTTGAGATTGACACTGAAGCTTTCTTT. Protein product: CSVEIDTEAFF.

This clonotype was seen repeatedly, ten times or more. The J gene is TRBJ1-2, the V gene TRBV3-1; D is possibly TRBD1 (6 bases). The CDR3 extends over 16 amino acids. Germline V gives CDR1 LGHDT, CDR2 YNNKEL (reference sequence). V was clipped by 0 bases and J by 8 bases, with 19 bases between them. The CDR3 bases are TGTGCCAGCAGCCAAGAACCAAGGACAGCCCTCTCAGGCTACACCTTC. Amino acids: CASSQEPRTALSGYTF.

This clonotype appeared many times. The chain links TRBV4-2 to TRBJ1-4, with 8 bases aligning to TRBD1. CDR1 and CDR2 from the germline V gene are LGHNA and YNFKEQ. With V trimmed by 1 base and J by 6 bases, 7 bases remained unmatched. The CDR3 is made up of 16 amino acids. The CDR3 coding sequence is TGTGCCAGCAGCCAAGGGAAGGGACAGGATTATGAAAAACTGTTTTTT. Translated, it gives CASSQGKGQDYEKLFF.

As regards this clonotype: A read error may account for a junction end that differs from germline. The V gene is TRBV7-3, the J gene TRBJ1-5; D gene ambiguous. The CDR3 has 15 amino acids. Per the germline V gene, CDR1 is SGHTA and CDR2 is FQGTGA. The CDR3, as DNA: TGTGCCAGCAGCTTAAGCGTTGGGCCTCATCAGCCCCAACATTTT. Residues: CASSLSVGPHQPQHF.

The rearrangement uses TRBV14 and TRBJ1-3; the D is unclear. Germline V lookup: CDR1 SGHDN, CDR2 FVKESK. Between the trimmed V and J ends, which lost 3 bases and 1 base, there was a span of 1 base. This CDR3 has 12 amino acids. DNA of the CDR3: TGTGCCAGCAGCCAGTCTGGAAACACCATATATTTT. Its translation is CASSQSGNTIYF. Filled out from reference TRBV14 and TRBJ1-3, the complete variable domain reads EAGVTQFPSHSVIEKGQTVTLRCDPISGHDNLYWYRRVMGKEIKFLLHFVKESKQDESGMPNNRFLAERTGGTYSTLKVQPAELEDSGVYFCASSQSGNTIYFGEGSWLTVV.

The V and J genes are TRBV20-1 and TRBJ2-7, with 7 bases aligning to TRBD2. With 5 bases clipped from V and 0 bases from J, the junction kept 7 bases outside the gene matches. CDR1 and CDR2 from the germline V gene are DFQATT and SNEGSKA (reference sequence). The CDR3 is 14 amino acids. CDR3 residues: CSAPSGTRSYEQYF. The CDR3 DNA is TGCAGTGCTCCGAGCGGGACCCGCTCCTACGAGCAGTACTTC.